Reported below is one T cell receptor beta chain. The same CDR3 is also encoded by other DNA sequences in this sample. The data were obtained in a study of shared clonotypes between healthy human individuals. Germline-derived CDR1 and CDR2 are MDHEN and SYDVKM. Trimming shortened V by 5 bases and J by 5 bases, and 9 bases separated the two germline ends. CDR3 length equals 12 residues. Ten immunoSEQ deep assay plates were used by the authors to sequence unsorted PBMC DNA. The method was immunoSEQ multiplex PCR; TCRdb's version includes in-frame clones alone and lacks a portion of them. The sample has fewer than 600,000 clones; around 80% are singletons.

This receptor was identified in a woman aged 35 to 49 in good health. Some clones in this sample may be carry-over from other donors' samples. The genes are TRBV28 and TRBJ1-1; D unclear. Sequencing was carried out using PBMCs. This CDR3 is CASSPRRTEAFF. The CDR3 DNA reads TGTGCCAGCAGTCCCAGACGGACTGAAGCTTTCTTT.